The 18 T cell receptor beta chains below all came from one sample that was sequenced in a study of blood T cell repertoires in COVID-19. Only in-frame clones appear in the TCRdb table, and some are missing; sequencing was by immunoSEQ multiplex PCR. The table has some 150,000 clones, around 83% seen once. Sequenced material: PBMCs or T cells enriched from blood (not recorded which). These receptors came from a woman between 50 and 59 years old in a cohort exposed to, infected with or recovered from COVID-19 (not recorded which).

This rearrangement joins TRBV28 to TRBJ1-6; D unclear. The germline V and J ends were trimmed by 2 bases and 9 bases, with 14 bases remaining between them. This CDR3 has 15 residues. Germline CDR1 is MDHEN and CDR2 is SYDVKM. CDR3 amino acids: CASSLKELLISPLHF. CDR3 DNA sequence: TGTGCCAGCAGTTTAAAGGAGCTTTTAATTTCACCCCTCCACTTT.

This clone appeared a few times. The V and J genes are TRBV9 and TRBJ2-5; no clear D. V lost 4 bases, J lost 2 bases, and 9 bases lay in between. From germline, CDR1 is SGDLS and CDR2 YYNGEE. This CDR3 region has 13 residues. The CDR3 region has the DNA TGTGCCAGCAGCCCGGGTGCTCAAGAGACCCAGTACTTC. Its translation is CASSPGAQETQYF.

A single count supports this clone. The rearrangement joins TRBV27 to TRBJ2-3, with 11 bases aligning to TRBD2. The trim removed 4 bases at V and 6 bases at J, leaving 6 bases unmatched. Looked up from germline, CDR1 is MNHEY and CDR2 is SMNVEV (reference sequence). This CDR3 is built from 15 residues. The CDR3 DNA sequence: TGTGCCAGCAGTTCTAGGCTAGCGGGAGGTGATACGCAGTATTTT. Protein: CASSSRLAGGDTQYF.

This clone was observed a single time. This chain joins TRBV27 and TRBJ1-5; D is unresolved. The CDR3 is 12 residues long. The V end was cut by 2 bases, the J end by 6 bases, with 5 bases between. CDR1 is MNHEY and CDR2 is SMNVEV in the germline V gene (reference sequence). The CDR3, as DNA: TGTGCCAGCAGTTTACTAGGTCAGCCCCAGCATTTT. It translates to CASSLLGQPQHF.

This clone was seen a single time. This chain connects TRBV19 to TRBJ1-2; TRBD1 aligns across 9 bases. Per the germline V gene, CDR1 is LNHDA and CDR2 is SQIVND (reference sequence). The junction had 9 bases not matched to a gene; V was cut back by 5 bases and J by 5 bases. The CDR3 sequence is 15 residues long. For the CDR3, the DNA is TGTGCCAGTAGTTCAGGGACAGGGATTATTTATGGCTACACCTTC. This codes for CASSSGTGIIYGYTF.

The J gene is TRBJ1-5, the V gene TRBV7-8; 8 positions agree with TRBD1. The ends lost 8 bases at V and 3 bases at J; junction bases unmatched: 6. CDR3 length: 14 residues. Germline V CDR1 and CDR2: SGHVS, FQNEAQ. The CDR3 here is CASDTGGTNQPQHF. CDR3 DNA: TGTGCCAGCGACACAGGGGGAACCAATCAGCCCCAGCATTTT.

The chain is built from TRBV3-1 (or the pseudogene TRBV3-2) and TRBJ1-2; TRBD1 matches at 8 bases. Germline lookup yields CDR1 LGHDT and CDR2 YNNKEL (reference sequence). Trimming took 0 bases from V and 7 from J; bases not matched to a gene: 16. This CDR3 is built from 18 residues. As DNA, the CDR3 is TGTGCCAGCAGCCAAGACGACAGGGGCGGCCTCCATATACGTGGCTACACCTTC. This translates into CASSQDDRGGLHIRGYTF.

V gene TRBV27 combines with J gene TRBJ1-5; tentative D call: TRBD1 (5 bases). Trimming removed 6 bases from V and 5 bases from J, with 23 bases in between. The CDR3 consists of 17 residues. Germline loops: CDR1 MNHEY, CDR2 SMNVEV (reference sequence). The CDR3 reads CASSPLGGVVVDQPQHF. CDR3 coding DNA: TGTGCCAGCAGCCCATTGGGGGGGGTGGTAGTTGATCAGCCCCAGCATTTT.

V usage is TRBV9 and J usage is TRBJ1-4; TRBD1 might be the D (5 bases). Trimming took 3 bases from V and 7 from J, leaving 13 bases between them. The CDR3 runs 14 residues. CDR1 is SGDLS, CDR2 YYNGEE, per germline. Here the CDR3 DNA reads TGTGCCAGCAGCGCATACTCGGGGGGTGAAAAACTGTTTTTT. The encoded protein is CASSAYSGGEKLFF.

CDR3 protein: CSVEKNWEQYF. Written as DNA, the CDR3 is TGCAGCGTTGAAAAGAACTGGGAGCAGTACTTC. The V gene is TRBV29-1, the J gene TRBJ2-7; D is unclear. Germline V gene lookup returns CDR1 SQVTM and CDR2 ANQGSEA. V dropped 2 bases and J dropped 7 bases, with 9 bases sitting between them. This CDR3 comprises 11 residues.

This rearrangement joins TRBV5-1 to TRBJ2-5; a weak D match, TRBD1 (6 bases). Trimming shortened V by 1 base and J by 3 bases, and 13 bases separated the two germline ends. Germline V gives CDR1 SGHRS, CDR2 YFSETQ. The CDR3 sequence is 15 residues long. The DNA for the CDR3 is TGCGCCAGCAGCTTGACAGGGTTGAGGGAAGAGACCCAGTACTTC. Translated: CASSLTGLREETQYF.

This clone showed up just a few times. This chain connects TRBV9 to TRBJ1-1; the D gene is possibly TRBD1 (6 bases). CDR1 is SGDLS and CDR2 is YYNGEE in the germline V gene. V was shortened by 0 bases and J by 1 base, with 10 bases between the two germline ends. The CDR3 covers 15 residues. The CDR3 DNA follows: TGTGCCAGCAGCGTAGGTGAAGGGGGGAACACTGAAGCTTTCTTT. Protein sequence: CASSVGEGGNTEAFF.

V is TRBV3-1 (or the pseudogene TRBV3-2) and J is TRBJ2-4; D gene unclear. The germline V and J ends were trimmed by 4 bases and 0 bases, with 13 bases remaining between them. The CDR3 is 16 residues long. Germline values: CDR1 LGHDT, CDR2 YNNKEL (reference sequence). The CDR3 sequence is CASSPTGTVAKNIQYF. DNA of the CDR3: TGTGCCAGCAGCCCGACGGGTACGGTAGCCAAAAACATTCAGTACTTC.

The V gene is TRBV7-2, the J gene TRBJ1-5; D may be TRBD1 (6 bases). This CDR3 is 14 amino acids long. V lost 5 bases to trimming and J lost 3 bases, with 11 bases between them. CDR1 is SGHTA, CDR2 FQGNSA, per germline. The CDR3 DNA reads TGTGCCAGCAGCCAGGACAGACCCAATCAGCCCCAGCATTTT. This sequence encodes CASSQDRPNQPQHF.

V and J are TRBV18 and TRBJ2-1, with D perhaps matching TRBD2 (6 bases). Per germline, CDR1 KGHSH and CDR2 LQKENI. This CDR3 has 15 amino acids. V was cut by 3 bases and J by 4 bases, with 13 bases left in between. This chain's CDR3 is CASSPGGNLYNEQFF. The CDR3 DNA sequence: TGTGCCAGCTCACCCGGAGGGAACCTATACAATGAGCAGTTCTTC. The full variable domain, rest sourced from reference TRBV18 and TRBJ2-1, is NAGVMQNPRHLVRRRGQEARLRCSPMKGHSHVYWYRQLPEEGLKFMVYLQKENIIDESGMPKERFSAEFPKEGPSILRIQQVVRGDSAAYFCASSPGGNLYNEQFFGPGTRLTVL.

With regard to this clone: An end of the junction does not agree with germline; a read error may underlie this. The chain uses TRBV6-1 and TRBJ2-3; D possibly corresponds to TRBD2 (7 bases). Per the germline V gene, CDR1 is MNHNS and CDR2 is SASEGT. This CDR3 has 13 residues. The CDR3 DNA reads TGTGCCAGCAGTGAAATGGGGGGGCCCTATCCGATTTTT. Amino acids: CASSEMGGPYPIF.

This clone was found once. V and J are TRBV2 and TRBJ2-6; D might be TRBD1 (6 bases). CDR1 and CDR2 from the germline V gene are SNHLY and FYNNEI. The CDR3 covers 13 residues. Written as DNA, the CDR3 is TGTGTTACTCAGGGGACTGGGGCCAACGTCCTGACTTTC. This gives the protein CVTQGTGANVLTF.

The chain recombines TRBV2 with TRBJ1-4, with TRBD1 matching 7 bases. V lost 5 bases to trimming and J lost 11 bases; unmatched junction nucleotides: 23. CDR1 SNHLY and CDR2 FYNNEI come from the germline V gene. This CDR3 spans 18 amino acids. CDR3 nucleotide sequence: TGTGCCAGCAGTCTGGGACAGACGACCGACCTCGTGATGAAGAAACTGTTTTTT. Its translation is CASSLGQTTDLVMKKLFF.